This TCR beta chain was identified in a study of blood T cell repertoires in COVID-19. Study at large: Material from acute and convalescent COVID-19 was sourced from the United States, Italy and Spain. The cDNA or gDNA used as material had been derived from T cells, B-cell-depleted T cells, or PBMCs.

Only in-frame clones appear in the TCRdb table, and some are missing; sequencing was by immunoSEQ multiplex PCR. There are roughly 250,000 clones in the sample; 90% to 95% occur only once, and 1.5% to 2% lies in the top ten. Participant ages covered about 18 to 100 years across some 25 US areas. Sample: PBMCs or T cells enriched from blood (not recorded which). The receptor was isolated from a woman under 30 who had recovered from COVID-19.

The CDR3 reads CASTTTAGGLIGEQFF. CDR3 nucleotides: TGTGCCAGCACCACGACAGCGGGGGGGCTGATCGGTGAGCAGTTCTTC. The chain employs TRBV3-1 (or the pseudogene TRBV3-2) and TRBJ2-1; 10 bases match TRBD2. V lost 7 bases, J lost 9 bases, and 15 bases stayed unmatched. Germline V gene sequence: CDR1 LGHDT, CDR2 YNNKEL (reference sequence). This CDR3 has 16 residues.